The source of this TCR beta chain is a study of blood T cell repertoires in COVID-19. For the study at large: Samples of COVID-19 (acute and convalescent) were obtained from the United States, Italy and Spain. In each case, the material was cDNA or gDNA derived from T cells, B-cell-depleted T cells, or PBMCs.

Per the original data handling: Reference gene primers were amplified, and this amplification served to estimate nucleated cell counts. Using immunoSEQ multiplex PCR, the repertoire was profiled, and TCRdb retains in-frame clones only, with some absent. V, J and clone size reflect that table, while D and trimming were determined from the DNA. Here the sample spans about 260,000 clones, over 75% being singletons. The receptor was isolated from a woman between 50 and 59 years old with acute or convalescent COVID-19. Sequencing was carried out using peripheral blood.

The CDR3 DNA reads TGTGCCAGTAGTATTGCACAGGGGGCGACCTACGAGCAGTACTTC. Translation: CASSIAQGATYEQYF. The rearrangement links TRBV19 to TRBJ2-7, with 9 bases lining up with TRBD1. The CDR3 extends over 15 amino acids. After removal of 3 bases from V and 2 bases from J, the junction contained 5 bases not matched to a gene. Germline assignment: CDR1 LNHDA and CDR2 SQIVND (reference sequence).